This TCR beta chain was sequenced in a study of T cell repertoires in cytomegalovirus infection. TCRdb reprocessed the reads via MiXCR and lists one record per CDR3 protein. This sample has 600,000 to 800,000 distinct CDR3 sequences, with more than 20% found just once. With 0 bases removed from V and 3 bases from J, the gap between germline ends came to 11 bases. CDR3 length equals 15 residues. The germline CDR1 and CDR2 sequences are SGHVS and FNYEAQ. This clonotype has only a few counts. The J gene is TRBJ1-1, the V gene TRBV7-6; D is unresolved. Material for sequencing was CD8+ T cells from PBMCs. This TCR was recovered from a human donor in good health (CMV status not recorded). Some clones in this sample may be carry-over from other donors' samples. CDR3 DNA sequence: TGTGCCAGCAGCTTAGCCCGACGAGGGTACACTGAAGCTTTCTTT. The encoded protein is CASSLARRGYTEAFF.